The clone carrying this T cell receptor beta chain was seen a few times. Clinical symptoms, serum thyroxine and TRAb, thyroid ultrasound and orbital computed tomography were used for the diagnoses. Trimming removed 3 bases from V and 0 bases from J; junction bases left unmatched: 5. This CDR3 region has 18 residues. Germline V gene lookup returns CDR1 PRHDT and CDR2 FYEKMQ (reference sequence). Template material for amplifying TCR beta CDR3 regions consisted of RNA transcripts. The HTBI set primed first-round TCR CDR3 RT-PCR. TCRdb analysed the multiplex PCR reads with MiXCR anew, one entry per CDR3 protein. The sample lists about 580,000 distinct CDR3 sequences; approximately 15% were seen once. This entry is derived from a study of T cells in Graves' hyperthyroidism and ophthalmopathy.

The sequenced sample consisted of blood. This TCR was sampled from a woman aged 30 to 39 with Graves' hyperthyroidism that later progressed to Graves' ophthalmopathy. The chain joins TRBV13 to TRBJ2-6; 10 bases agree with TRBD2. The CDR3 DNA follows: TGTGCCAGCAGCTTTGGACTAGCGGACCCCTCTGGGGCCAACGTCCTGACTTTC. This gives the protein CASSFGLADPSGANVLTF. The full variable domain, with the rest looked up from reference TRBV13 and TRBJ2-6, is AAGVIQSPRHLIKEKRETATLKCYPIPRHDTVYWYQQGPGQDPQFLISFYEKMQSDKGSIPDRFSAQQFSDYHSELNMSSLELGDSALYFCASSFGLADPSGANVLTFGAGSRLTVL.